Presented here are 2 T cell receptor beta chains from one specimen sequenced in a study of early stage breast cancer tumors (dated by TCRdb to 2016 to 2017). The protocol used for the library was the immunoSEQ multiplex PCR assay. Here the immuneACCESS table is served through TCRdb, limited to in-frame sequences with V and J called. Missing clones are a known gap in these copies; in checked studies unresolved V genes cover under half, and the rest lacks a known reason. Across this sample there are roughly 3,600 clones, with 60% to 80% seen only once. Jointly, the top ten make up less than 20% of the sample. The sequenced material came from breast tumor tissue. The receptors come from a middle-aged person with breast cancer.

The chain links TRBV7-2 to TRBJ2-1, with D possibly being TRBD2 (6 bases). The CDR3 covers 14 residues. Germline values: CDR1 SGHTA, CDR2 FQGNSA. Trimming took 5 bases from V and 6 from J, leaving 14 bases between them. Here the CDR3 DNA reads TGTGCCAGCAGCGGCCGACGGAGGGGCAATGAGCAGTTCTTC. It encodes CASSGRRRGNEQFF.

This clone was seen only a few times. The rearrangement uses TRBV28 and TRBJ1-5; D is perhaps TRBD1 (5 bases). The V gene lost 3 bases and the J gene lost 6 bases, with 9 bases spanning the gap. Germline V gene data show CDR1 as MDHEN and CDR2 as SYDVKM. The CDR3 loop spans 13 amino acids. As DNA, the CDR3 is TGTGCCAGCAGTTTGGCCACAGGTCAGCCCCAGCATTTT. It yields the protein CASSLATGQPQHF.